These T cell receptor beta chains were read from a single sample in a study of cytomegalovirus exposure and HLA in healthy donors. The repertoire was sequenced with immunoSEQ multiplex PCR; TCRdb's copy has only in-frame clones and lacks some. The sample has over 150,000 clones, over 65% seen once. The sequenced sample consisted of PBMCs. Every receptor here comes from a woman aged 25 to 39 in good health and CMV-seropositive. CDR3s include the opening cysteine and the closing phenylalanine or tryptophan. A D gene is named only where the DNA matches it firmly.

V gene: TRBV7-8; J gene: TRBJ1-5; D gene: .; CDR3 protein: CASSSVGLNQPQHF
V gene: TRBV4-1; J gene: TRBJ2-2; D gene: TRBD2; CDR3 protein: CASSLPGGFNTGELFF
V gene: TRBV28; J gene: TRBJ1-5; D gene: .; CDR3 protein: CASSLFRDGNQPQHF
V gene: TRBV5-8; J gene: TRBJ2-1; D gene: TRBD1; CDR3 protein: CASSLGQGAYNEQFF
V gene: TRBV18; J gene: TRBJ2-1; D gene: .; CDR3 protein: CASSPRAETTPSGEQFF
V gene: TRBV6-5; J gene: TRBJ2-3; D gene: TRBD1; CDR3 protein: CASSYSGTGADTQYF
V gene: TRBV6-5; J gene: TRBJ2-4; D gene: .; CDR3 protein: CASTRAEGAKNIQYF
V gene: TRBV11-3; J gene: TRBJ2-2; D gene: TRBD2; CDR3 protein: CASSLGLAGVTGELFF
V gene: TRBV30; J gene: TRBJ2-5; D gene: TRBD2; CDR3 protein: CAWTKGLAEETQYF
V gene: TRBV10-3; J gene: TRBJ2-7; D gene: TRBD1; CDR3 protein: CAISLSPRDRDYEQYF
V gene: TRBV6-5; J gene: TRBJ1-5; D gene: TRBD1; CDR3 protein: CASRGQTNQPQHF
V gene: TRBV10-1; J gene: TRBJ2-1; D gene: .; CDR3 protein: CASTSGTYNEQFF
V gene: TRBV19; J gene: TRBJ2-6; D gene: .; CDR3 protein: CASMWLSGANVLTF
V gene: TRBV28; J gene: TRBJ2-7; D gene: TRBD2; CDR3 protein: CASSLGWEGGYEQYF
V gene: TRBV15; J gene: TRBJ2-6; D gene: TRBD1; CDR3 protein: CATSREGAGGESGANVLTF
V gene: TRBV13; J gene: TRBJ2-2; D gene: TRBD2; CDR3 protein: CASTLQGLAGVLNTGELFF
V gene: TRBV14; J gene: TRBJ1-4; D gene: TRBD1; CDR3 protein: CASSQVTGILFF
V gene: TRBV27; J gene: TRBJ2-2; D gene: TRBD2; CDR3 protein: CASRGLAGLANTGELFF
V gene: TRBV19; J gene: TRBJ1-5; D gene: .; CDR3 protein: CASSMGGPGSNQPQHF
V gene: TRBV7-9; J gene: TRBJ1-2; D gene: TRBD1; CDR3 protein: CASSSQGGGYTF
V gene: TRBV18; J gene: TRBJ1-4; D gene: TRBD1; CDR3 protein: CASSRTGGGEKLFF
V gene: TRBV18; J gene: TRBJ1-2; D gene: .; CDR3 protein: CASSPGPGTPTYGYTF
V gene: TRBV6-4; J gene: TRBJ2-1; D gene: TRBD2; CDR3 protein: CASSIFSGSAYNEQFF
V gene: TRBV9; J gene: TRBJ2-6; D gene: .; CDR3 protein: CASSVELPGANVLTF
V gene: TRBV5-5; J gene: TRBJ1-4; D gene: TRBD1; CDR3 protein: CASSRVTLDRGPDEKLFF
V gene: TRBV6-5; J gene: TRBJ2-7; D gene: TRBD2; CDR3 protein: CASRFSGTYEQYF
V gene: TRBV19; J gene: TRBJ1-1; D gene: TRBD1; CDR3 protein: CASSISGGGMVAFF
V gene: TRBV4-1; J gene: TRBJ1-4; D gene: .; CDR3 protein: CASSQDRRGMSEKLFF
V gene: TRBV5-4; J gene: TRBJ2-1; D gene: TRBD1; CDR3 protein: CASSLAGTGWNEQFF
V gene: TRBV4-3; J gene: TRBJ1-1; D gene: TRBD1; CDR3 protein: CASSQDGRTGRAEAFF
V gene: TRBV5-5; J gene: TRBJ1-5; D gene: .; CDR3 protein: CASSLEVGGNQPQHF